These 14 T cell receptor beta chains share one sample of origin, sequenced in a study of blood T cell repertoires in COVID-19. Sequenced by immunoSEQ multiplex PCR; TCRdb stores in-frame clones only, minus some. This sample has 250,000 to 300,000 clones, with roughly nine tenths found just once. Sequences were obtained from PBMCs or T cells enriched from blood (not recorded which). The receptors shown here come from a human donor in a cohort exposed to, infected with or recovered from COVID-19 (not recorded which). The donor label of this sample is uncertain.

This chain uses TRBV5-1 with TRBJ2-7, with TRBD1 matching 9 bases. V was clipped by 0 bases and J by 5 bases; unmatched bases: 6. The germline CDR1 and CDR2 sequences are SGHRS and YFSETQ. This CDR3 comprises 15 residues. The CDR3 bases are TGCGCCAGCAGCTTGGCTGGACAGGGGAACAACGAGCAGTACTTC. This codes for CASSLAGQGNNEQYF.

The chain carries TRBV3-1 (or the pseudogene TRBV3-2) and TRBJ2-7, with 9 positions matching TRBD1. The CDR3 spans 15 residues. Germline V gives CDR1 LGHDT, CDR2 YNNKEL (reference sequence). V lost 3 bases, J lost 2 bases, and 5 bases stayed unmatched. For the CDR3, the DNA is TGTGCCAGCAGCCATCGGACAGGGGCCCCCTACGAGCAGTACTTC. Its protein product is CASSHRTGAPYEQYF.

The chain employs TRBV3-1 (or the pseudogene TRBV3-2) and TRBJ1-2; weak D call: TRBD1 (5 bases). Germline V CDR1 and CDR2: LGHDT, YNNKEL (reference sequence). The germline V and J ends were trimmed by 4 bases and 4 bases, with 19 bases remaining between them. The CDR3 sequence is 16 residues long. CDR3 region: CASSPASRAGGYGYTF. The CDR3 DNA is TGTGCCAGCAGCCCCGCATCCAGGGCCGGGGGCTATGGCTACACCTTC.

The gene calls are TRBV19 and TRBJ1-2, with D perhaps matching TRBD1 (6 bases). The germline gives CDR1 LNHDA, CDR2 SQIVND (reference sequence). V was pared by 5 bases and J by 8 bases, with 24 bases between. The CDR3 consists of 16 residues. Here the CDR3 DNA reads TGTGCCAGTAGTCAGGGGATGGGCGTGCTTCGTGCCGGCTACACCTTC. Translation: CASSQGMGVLRAGYTF.

A few counts support this clone. The rearrangement uses TRBV7-3 and TRBJ2-5; possibly TRBD2 for D (5 bases). V lost 5 bases to trimming and J lost 1 base, with 14 bases between them. The germline V gene has CDR1 SGHTA and CDR2 FQGTGA. The CDR3 is 15 amino acids. The chain's CDR3 is CASSPNGESQETQYF. In nucleotides, the CDR3 is TGTGCCAGCAGCCCTAACGGGGAATCCCAAGAGACCCAGTACTTC. Filled out from reference TRBV7-3 and TRBJ2-5, the complete variable domain reads GAGVSQTPSNKVTEKGKYVELRCDPISGHTALYWYRQSLGQGPEFLIYFQGTGAADDSGLPNDRFFAVRPEGSVSTLKIQRTERGDSAVYLCASSPNGESQETQYFGPGTRLLVL.

This chain joins TRBV10-3 and TRBJ1-6, with D possibly matching TRBD1 (6 bases). Trimming took 0 bases from V and 7 from J, leaving 7 bases between them. Per germline, CDR1 ENHRY and CDR2 SYGVKD. The CDR3 extends over 14 amino acids. CDR3 DNA sequence: TGTGCCATCAGTGAGTCGCAGGGGAATTCACCCCTCCACTTT. Its translation is CAISESQGNSPLHF.

V gene TRBV14 combines with J gene TRBJ1-6; D is undetermined. V lost 3 bases to trimming and J lost 4 bases, with 7 bases between them. This CDR3 is built from 14 residues. In germline, CDR1 is SGHDN, CDR2 FVKESK. The CDR3 coding sequence is TGTGCCAGCAGCCAGGCGCGGTATAATTCACCCCTCCACTTT. Translated: CASSQARYNSPLHF.

CDR3 sequence reads: CASSLRGHGTEAFF. The CDR3 nucleotides read TGTGCCAGTAGTCTCAGGGGGCATGGAACTGAAGCTTTCTTT. J is TRBJ1-1 and V is TRBV19; 8 bases map to TRBD1. The junction had 7 bases not matched to a gene; V was cut back by 5 bases and J by 5 bases. This CDR3 region has 14 residues. Germline CDR1 reads LNHDA; CDR2 reads SQIVND (reference sequence).

The chain employs TRBV7-6 and TRBJ1-4; D is possibly TRBD1 (5 bases). CDR1 SGHVS and CDR2 FNYEAQ come from the germline V gene. The CDR3 runs to 12 residues. V lost 1 base and J 8 bases, leaving 5 bases between the germline ends. The DNA for the CDR3 is TGTGCCAGCAGCTTAGGGACAGAAAAACTGTTTTTT. It encodes CASSLGTEKLFF.

The CDR3 here is CASSSHLNRQGMGDGGYTF. Written as DNA, the CDR3 is TGCGCCAGCAGCTCCCACTTGAATCGACAGGGGATGGGAGATGGTGGCTACACCTTC. The chain uses TRBV4-3 and TRBJ1-2; 8 bases fit TRBD1. CDR1 and CDR2 from the germline V gene are LGHNA and YSLEER. V lost 5 bases, J lost 7 bases, and 24 bases stayed unmatched. The CDR3 length is 19 residues.

The chain has TRBV7-3 and TRBJ2-2; TRBD1 aligns across 9 bases. Germline V CDR1 and CDR2: SGHTA, FQGTGA. The CDR3 is 16 amino acids. Trimming took 5 bases from V and 4 from J; bases not matched to a gene: 8. CDR3 nucleotide sequence: TGTGCCAGCAGCACAATGGGACAGGGCTCCACCGGGGAGCTGTTTTTT. Encoded protein: CASSTMGQGSTGELFF. The complete variable domain, with remaining parts taken from reference TRBV7-3 and TRBJ2-2, reads GAGVSQTPSNKVTEKGKYVELRCDPISGHTALYWYRQSLGQGPEFLIYFQGTGAADDSGLPNDRFFAVRPEGSVSTLKIQRTERGDSAVYLCASSTMGQGSTGELFFGEGSRLTVL.

The genes are TRBV5-1 and TRBJ1-1, with 7 bases aligning to TRBD1. Looked up from germline, CDR1 is SGHRS and CDR2 is YFSETQ. The CDR3 length is 16 residues. Germline trimming cut 1 base from V and 0 bases from J; bases unmatched to any gene: 6. CDR3 sequence: CASSLRAGGMNTEAFF. For the CDR3, the DNA is TGCGCCAGCAGCTTGAGGGCAGGGGGAATGAACACTGAAGCTTTCTTT.

The rearrangement joins TRBV18 to TRBJ2-2, with TRBD1 identical over 7 bases. CDR1 and CDR2 (germline): KGHSH, LQKENI. Losses at the gene ends were 3 bases for V and 2 bases for J; bases not matched to a gene: 12. The CDR3 covers 18 residues. This CDR3 is CASSPRTGQSRNTGELFF. CDR3 nucleotides: TGTGCCAGCTCACCTCGGACAGGCCAGTCACGTAACACCGGGGAGCTGTTTTTT.

The DNA of the CDR3 is TGTGCCAGTAGTATGGGGACAGGGGTCGGCTACACCTTC. It translates to CASSMGTGVGYTF. The chain carries TRBV19 and TRBJ1-2; 10 nucleotides agree with TRBD1. CDR3 length: 13 amino acids. The junction had 3 bases not matched to a gene; V was cut back by 3 bases and J by 8 bases. CDR1 is LNHDA and CDR2 is SQIVND in the germline V gene (reference sequence).